This T cell receptor beta chain comes out of a study of blood T cell repertoires in COVID-19. Sequencing was performed with immunoSEQ multiplex PCR; in TCRdb, only in-frame clones are kept and a portion is missing. The sample has around 200,000 clones, more than 75% seen once; the top ten hold about 5%. Per germline, CDR1 WNHNN and CDR2 SYGVQD (reference sequence). This CDR3 contains 10 residues. Trimming stripped 10 bases from V and 5 bases from J, with 6 bases between. This receptor was taken from a woman aged 80 or over with acute or convalescent COVID-19. The V gene is TRBV10-1, the J gene TRBJ1-5; D is uncertain. Material: peripheral blood. As DNA, the CDR3 is TGCGCCATCGCGGATCAGCCCCAGCATTTT. It is translated as CAIADQPQHF.